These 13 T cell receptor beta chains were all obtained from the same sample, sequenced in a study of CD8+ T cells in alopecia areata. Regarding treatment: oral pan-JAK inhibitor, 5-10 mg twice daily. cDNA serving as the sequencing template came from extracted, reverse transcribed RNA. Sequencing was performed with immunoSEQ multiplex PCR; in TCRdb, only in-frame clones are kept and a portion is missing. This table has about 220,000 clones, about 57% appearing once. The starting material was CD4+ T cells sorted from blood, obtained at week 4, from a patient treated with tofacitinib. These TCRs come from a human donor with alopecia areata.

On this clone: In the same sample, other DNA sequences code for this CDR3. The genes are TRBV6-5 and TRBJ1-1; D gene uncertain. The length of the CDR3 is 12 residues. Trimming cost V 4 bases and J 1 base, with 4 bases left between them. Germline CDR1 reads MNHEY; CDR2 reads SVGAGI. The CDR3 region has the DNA TGTGCCAGCAGTTCCCGGAACACTGAAGCTTTCTTT. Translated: CASSSRNTEAFF.

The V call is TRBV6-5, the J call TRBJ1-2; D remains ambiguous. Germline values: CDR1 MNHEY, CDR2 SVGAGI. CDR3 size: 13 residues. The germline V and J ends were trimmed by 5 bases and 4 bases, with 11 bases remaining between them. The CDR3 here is CASSVDGLYGYTF. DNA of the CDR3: TGTGCCAGCAGTGTCGACGGCCTCTATGGCTACACCTTC.

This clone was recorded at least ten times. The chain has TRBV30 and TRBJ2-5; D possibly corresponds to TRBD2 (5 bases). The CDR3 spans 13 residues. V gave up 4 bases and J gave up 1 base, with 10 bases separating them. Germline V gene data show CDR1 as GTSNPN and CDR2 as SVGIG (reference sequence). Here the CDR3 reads CAWNRGFQETQYF. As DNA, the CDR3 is TGTGCCTGGAATCGGGGATTCCAAGAGACCCAGTACTTC.

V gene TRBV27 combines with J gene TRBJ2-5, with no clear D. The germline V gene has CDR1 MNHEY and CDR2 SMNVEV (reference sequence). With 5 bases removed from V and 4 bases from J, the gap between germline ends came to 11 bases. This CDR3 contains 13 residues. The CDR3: CASSITWGETQYF. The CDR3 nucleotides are TGTGCCAGCAGTATAACATGGGGAGAGACCCAGTACTTC.

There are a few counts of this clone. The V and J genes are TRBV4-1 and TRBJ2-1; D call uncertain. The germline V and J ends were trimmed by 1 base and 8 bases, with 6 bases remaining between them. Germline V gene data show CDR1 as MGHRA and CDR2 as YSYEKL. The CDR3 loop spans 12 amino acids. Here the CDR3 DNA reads TGCGCCAGCAGCCAAGTTGGCTATGAGCAGTTCTTC. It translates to CASSQVGYEQFF.

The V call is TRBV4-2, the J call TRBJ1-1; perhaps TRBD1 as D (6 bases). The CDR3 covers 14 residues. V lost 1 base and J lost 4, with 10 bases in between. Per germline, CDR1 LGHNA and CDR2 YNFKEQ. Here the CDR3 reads CASSQAGEATEAFF. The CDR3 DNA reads TGTGCCAGCAGCCAAGCAGGGGAGGCCACTGAAGCTTTCTTT.

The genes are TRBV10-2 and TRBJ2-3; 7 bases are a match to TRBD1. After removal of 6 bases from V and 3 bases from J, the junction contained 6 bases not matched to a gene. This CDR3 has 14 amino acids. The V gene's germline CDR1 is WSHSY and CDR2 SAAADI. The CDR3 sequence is CASRTGVPTDTQYF. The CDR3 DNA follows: TGCGCCAGCAGAACAGGGGTTCCGACAGATACGCAGTATTTT.

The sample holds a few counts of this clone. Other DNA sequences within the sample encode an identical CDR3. The CDR3 here is CSVEDSYNEQFF. In nucleotides, the CDR3 is TGCAGCGTTGAAGACTCCTACAATGAGCAGTTCTTC. The V gene is TRBV29-1, the J gene TRBJ2-1, with no clear D. Trimming took off 0 bases at V and 0 bases at J, with 0 bases between the two ends. The CDR3 contains 12 residues. The germline CDR1 and CDR2 sequences are SQVTM and ANQGSEA.

DNA of the CDR3: TGTGCCAGCAGCTCAGGGATGTACTACAATGAGCAGTTCTTC. Protein product: CASSSGMYYNEQFF. J is TRBJ2-1 and V is TRBV7-8; D is perhaps TRBD1 (5 bases). Germline V gene lookup returns CDR1 SGHVS and CDR2 FQNEAQ. The CDR3 is 14 residues long. Trimming stripped 4 bases from V and 3 bases from J, with 10 bases between.

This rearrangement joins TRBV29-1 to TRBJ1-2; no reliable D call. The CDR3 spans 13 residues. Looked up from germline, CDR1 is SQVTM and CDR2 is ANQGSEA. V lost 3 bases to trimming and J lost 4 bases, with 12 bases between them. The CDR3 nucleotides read TGCAGCGTTGACGGCCTCCACAGCTATGGCTACACCTTC. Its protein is CSVDGLHSYGYTF.

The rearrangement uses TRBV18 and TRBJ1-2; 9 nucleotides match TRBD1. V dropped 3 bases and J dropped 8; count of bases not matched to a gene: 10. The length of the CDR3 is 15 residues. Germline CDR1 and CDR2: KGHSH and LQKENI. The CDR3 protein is CASSPRDREAQGYTF. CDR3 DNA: TGTGCCAGCTCACCGCGGGACAGGGAAGCGCAGGGCTACACCTTC. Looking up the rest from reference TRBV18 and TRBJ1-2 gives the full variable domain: NAGVMQNPRHLVRRRGQEARLRCSPMKGHSHVYWYRQLPEEGLKFMVYLQKENIIDESGMPKERFSAEFPKEGPSILRIQQVVRGDSAAYFCASSPRDREAQGYTFGSGTRLTVV.

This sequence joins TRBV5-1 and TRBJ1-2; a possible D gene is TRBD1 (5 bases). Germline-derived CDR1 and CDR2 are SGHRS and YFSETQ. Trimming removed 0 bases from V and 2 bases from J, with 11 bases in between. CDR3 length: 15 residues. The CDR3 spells CASSLGRESNYGYTF. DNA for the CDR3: TGCGCCAGCAGCTTGGGCAGGGAATCGAACTATGGCTACACCTTC.

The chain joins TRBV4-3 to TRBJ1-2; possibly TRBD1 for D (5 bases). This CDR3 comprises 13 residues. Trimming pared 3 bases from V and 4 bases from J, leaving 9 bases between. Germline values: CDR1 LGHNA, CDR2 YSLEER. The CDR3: CASSHREGYGYTF. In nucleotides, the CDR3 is TGCGCCAGCAGCCACAGGGAAGGCTATGGCTACACCTTC.